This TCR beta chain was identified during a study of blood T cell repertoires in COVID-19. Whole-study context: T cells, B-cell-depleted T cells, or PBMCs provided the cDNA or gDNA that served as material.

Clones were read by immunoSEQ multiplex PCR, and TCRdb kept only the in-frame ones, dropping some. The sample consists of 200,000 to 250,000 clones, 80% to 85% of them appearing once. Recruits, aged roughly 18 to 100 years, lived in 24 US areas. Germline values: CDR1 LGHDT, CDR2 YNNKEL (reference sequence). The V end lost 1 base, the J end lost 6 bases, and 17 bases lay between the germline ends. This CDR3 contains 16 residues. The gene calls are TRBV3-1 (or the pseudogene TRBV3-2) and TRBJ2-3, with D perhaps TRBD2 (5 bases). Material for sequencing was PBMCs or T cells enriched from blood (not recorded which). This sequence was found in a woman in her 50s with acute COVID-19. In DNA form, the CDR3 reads TGTGCCAGCAGCCAAGTTTCAGAAGGGAGAGCGGATACGCAGTATTTT. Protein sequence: CASSQVSEGRADTQYF.